This T cell receptor beta chain was identified during a study of blood T cell repertoires in COVID-19. The wider study: Whether acute or convalescent, the COVID-19 samples came from the United States, Italy and Spain.

Clones were read by immunoSEQ multiplex PCR, and TCRdb kept only the in-frame ones, dropping some. Here the sample spans a few hundred thousand clones, more than 75% being singletons. V lost 0 bases and J lost 5; bases outside the gene matches: 6. Germline assignment: CDR1 SGHRS and CDR2 YFSETQ. The CDR3 spans 16 residues. This TCR was sampled from an older woman in a cohort exposed to, infected with or recovered from COVID-19 (not recorded which). This sequence joins TRBV5-1 and TRBJ2-1; 9 positions match TRBD2. Sequenced material: PBMCs or T cells enriched from blood (not recorded which). The CDR3 spells CASSLAASGTHNEQFF. The CDR3 DNA sequence: TGCGCCAGCAGCTTGGCGGCTAGCGGGACCCACAATGAGCAGTTCTTC.